Listed here are 31 T cell receptor beta chains from one sample, sequenced in a study of T-cell memory formation after mild COVID-19. TCRdb reprocessed the 5' RACE reads via MiXCR and lists one record per CDR3 protein. The table lists some 450,000 distinct CDR3 sequences, 20% of them singletons. Sequenced sample: PBMCs or a T cell subset sorted from them (not recorded which). The receptors were sampled from an adult woman who had mild COVID-19 (a few samples of this study predate the infection). Cell type and time point are not known.

The chain links TRBV7-9 to TRBJ2-3; 8 bases agree with TRBD1. With 5 bases clipped from V and 4 bases from J, the junction kept 11 bases outside the gene matches. CDR1 is SEHNR and CDR2 is FQNEAQ in the germline V gene (reference sequence). CDR3 length: 16 residues. The CDR3 is CASSRTRTGKADTQYF. The CDR3 coding sequence is TGTGCCAGCAGCCGCACACGGACAGGGAAGGCAGATACGCAGTATTTT. The full variable domain, in which reference TRBV7-9 and TRBJ2-3 provide the parts outside the CDR3, is DTGVSQNPRHKITKRGQNVTFRCDPISEHNRLYWYRQTLGQGPEFLTYFQNEAQLEKSRLLSDRFSAERPKGSFSTLEIQRTEQGDSAMYLCASSRTRTGKADTQYFGPGTRLTVL.

The rearrangement joins TRBV2 to TRBJ2-3; TRBD2 agrees at 7 bases. CDR3 length: 19 residues. V trimming: 7 bases; J trimming: 6 bases; junction bases outside the gene matches: 25. Germline assignment: CDR1 SNHLY and CDR2 FYNNEI. The CDR3, as DNA: TGTGCCAGCACCTTTTCGGGTCTTGGCGGGAGCGCCTCAGCGGATACGCAGTATTTT. Translating it yields CASTFSGLGGSASADTQYF.

This clonotype was counted between two and nine times. The chain employs TRBV30 and TRBJ2-4; D remains unclear. Between the trimmed V and J ends, which lost 2 bases and 4 bases, there was a span of 6 bases. The V gene's germline CDR1 is GTSNPN and CDR2 SVGIG (reference sequence). The CDR3 totals 12 residues. The DNA of the CDR3 is TGTGCCTGGAGTCGAAGGAAAAACATTCAGTACTTC. It codes for CAWSRRKNIQYF.

This clonotype was observed a few times. The rearrangement uses TRBV7-9 and TRBJ2-2, with D maybe TRBD1 (6 bases). There are 15 residues in the CDR3. Germline CDR1 SEHNR, CDR2 FQNEAQ (reference sequence). The V gene lost 5 bases and the J gene lost 1 base, with 11 bases spanning the gap. CDR3 DNA: TGTGCCAGCAGCCACTGGACAGAGAACACCGGGGAGCTGTTTTTT. Translated: CASSHWTENTGELFF.

The chain carries TRBV7-3 and TRBJ2-5; 8 nucleotides match TRBD1. The J segment lost 4 bases and the V segment lost 5 bases, leaving 6 bases of the junction unmatched. CDR1 is SGHTA, CDR2 FQGTGA, per germline. The CDR3 runs 14 residues. The CDR3 reads CASSGQGRGETQYF. The DNA of the CDR3 is TGTGCCAGCAGCGGACAGGGAAGGGGAGAGACCCAGTACTTC.

This chain links TRBV7-3 with TRBJ2-2; D possibly corresponds to TRBD2 (6 bases). Germline V gene data show CDR1 as SGHTA and CDR2 as FQGTGA. The CDR3 is 14 amino acids. V dropped 2 bases and J dropped 6 bases, with 10 bases sitting between them. The CDR3 nucleotides read TGTGCCAGCAGCTTAGCGGGGCCCCCCGGGGAGCTGTTTTTT. Protein product: CASSLAGPPGELFF.

The rearrangement joins TRBV20-1 to TRBJ2-7; 12 nucleotides match TRBD1. Germline V gene lookup returns CDR1 DFQATT and CDR2 SNEGSKA (reference sequence). The CDR3 runs 15 residues. V gave up 3 bases and J gave up 5 bases; unmatched junction bases: 8. CDR3 residues: CSARGTGGFAHEQYF. In DNA form, the CDR3 reads TGCAGTGCTAGGGGGACAGGGGGCTTTGCCCACGAGCAGTACTTC.

This clonotype was seen ten or more times. The genes are TRBV20-1 and TRBJ2-5; 9 positions agree with TRBD1. CDR1 and CDR2 from the germline V gene are DFQATT and SNEGSKA (reference sequence). After removal of 3 bases from V and 7 bases from J, the junction contained 12 bases not matched to a gene. CDR3 length: 15 residues. The DNA of the CDR3 is TGCAGTGCTAGTGGGTTGGGACAGGGCTACCGGACCCAGTACTTC. Amino acid sequence: CSASGLGQGYRTQYF.

This clonotype was seen only once. The chain joins TRBV4-2 to TRBJ1-5, with a possible D match to TRBD1 (6 bases). V lost 0 bases and J lost 7, with 13 bases in between. The CDR3 contains 15 residues. In germline, CDR1 is LGHNA, CDR2 YNFKEQ. As DNA, the CDR3 is TGTGCCAGCAGCCAAGATAGCACAGGGAGGCAGCCCCAGCATTTT. As protein: CASSQDSTGRQPQHF.

The rearrangement uses TRBV9 and TRBJ1-2; TRBD1 matches 7 bases. With 0 bases clipped from V and 6 bases from J, the junction kept 14 bases outside the gene matches. The CDR3 totals 17 residues. Germline V gene sequence: CDR1 SGDLS, CDR2 YYNGEE. In nucleotides, the CDR3 is TGTGCCAGCAGCGTAGCTACATTAGGGGACAGCCAGAATGGCTACACCTTC. This translates into CASSVATLGDSQNGYTF.

This rearrangement joins TRBV4-1 to TRBJ2-1, with D uncertain. The V gene's germline CDR1 is MGHRA and CDR2 YSYEKL. The CDR3 spans 12 residues. Trimming shortened V by 3 bases and J by 8 bases, and 8 bases separated the two germline ends. The CDR3 nucleotides are TGCGCCAGCAGCCAGGTCCTCGATGAGCAGTTCTTC. This codes for CASSQVLDEQFF.

This CDR3 is CASSSLSFDQYF. CDR3 coding DNA: TGCGCCAGCAGCTCCCTGTCCTTCGATCAGTACTTC. V usage is TRBV5-1 and J usage is TRBJ2-7; D is unclear. Germline-derived CDR1 and CDR2 are SGHRS and YFSETQ. This CDR3 has 12 amino acids. Trimming took 3 bases from V and 10 from J, leaving 14 bases between them.

The table lists this clonotype with a few counts. The V gene is TRBV12-3 or TRBV12-4, the J gene TRBJ2-2; 7 bases align to TRBD1. V lost 6 bases to trimming and J lost 1 base; unmatched junction nucleotides: 5. CDR3 length: 15 amino acids. The CDR3 protein is CASRTGQLNTGELFF. The DNA of the CDR3 is TGTGCCAGCAGGACGGGACAGCTGAACACCGGGGAGCTGTTTTTT.

The chain combines TRBV12-3 or TRBV12-4 with TRBJ2-3; TRBD1 is a possible D gene (6 bases). The CDR3 consists of 15 residues. Trimming pared 3 bases from V and 5 bases from J, leaving 15 bases between. CDR3 bases: TGTGCCAGCAGTTTTTATCGGACAGAGAGAGATACGCAGTATTTT. It codes for CASSFYRTERDTQYF.

This clonotype has only a few counts. DNA for the CDR3: TGCGCCAGCAGCCCCTCGAGGGCAGATACGCAGTATTTT. Residues: CASSPSRADTQYF. The V and J genes are TRBV5-1 and TRBJ2-3; weak D call: TRBD2 (5 bases). CDR1 SGHRS and CDR2 YFSETQ come from the germline V gene. The CDR3 sequence is 13 residues long. Trimming cost V 4 bases and J 4 bases, with 10 bases left between them.

Written as DNA, the CDR3 is TGCGCCAGCAGCCCGACCTCCACGGGCCACCTTAATGAGCAGTTCTTC. Translation: CASSPTSTGHLNEQFF. The rearrangement joins TRBV4-3 to TRBJ2-1, with D unresolved. The germline gives CDR1 LGHNA, CDR2 YSLEER. This CDR3 region has 16 residues. V was pared by 4 bases and J by 7 bases, with 20 bases between.

The rearrangement links TRBV7-3 to TRBJ2-7, with TRBD2 as a possible D gene (6 bases). CDR3 size: 15 residues. The V end was cut by 4 bases, the J end by 5 bases, with 18 bases between. CDR1 is SGHTA, CDR2 FQGTGA, per germline. The CDR3 protein is CASSSLGGVGNEQYF. The CDR3 region has the DNA TGTGCCAGCAGCTCCCTTGGCGGGGTGGGGAACGAGCAGTACTTC.

This clonotype has only a few counts. The chain recombines TRBV12-3 or TRBV12-4 with TRBJ2-2; 9 bases agree with TRBD1. The CDR3 extends over 24 amino acids. V lost 3 bases, J lost 0 bases, and 26 bases stayed unmatched. The CDR3 sequence is CASSFYNPNVYSWGTGSNTGELFF. CDR3 DNA: TGTGCCAGCAGTTTTTATAACCCTAACGTATACTCTTGGGGGACAGGGTCGAACACCGGGGAGCTGTTTTTT.

The chain employs TRBV15 and TRBJ2-7; 7 bases agree with TRBD1. The ends lost 5 bases at V and 2 bases at J; junction bases unmatched: 6. The CDR3 contains 14 residues. Germline V gene sequence: CDR1 LNHNV, CDR2 YYDKDF (reference sequence). CDR3 in DNA: TGTGCCACCAGCCTGGGACAGCTACCCTACGAGCAGTACTTC. Its translation is CATSLGQLPYEQYF.

The sample holds many counts of this clonotype. The chain is built from TRBV3-1 and TRBJ2-7; 7 bases agree with TRBD2. The CDR3 length is 14 residues. From germline, CDR1 is LGHDT and CDR2 YNNKEL (reference sequence). V gave up 4 bases and J gave up 1 base; unmatched junction bases: 4. The CDR3: CASSREGLSYEQYF. The DNA for the CDR3 is TGTGCCAGCAGCCGGGAGGGCCTATCCTACGAGCAGTACTTC.

This clonotype showed up just a few times. The chain couples TRBV12-3 or TRBV12-4 to TRBJ2-6, with 8 bases aligning to TRBD1. The V and J ends lost 4 bases and 0 bases, in that order; junction bases with no gene match: 5. The CDR3 length is 17 residues. The CDR3 nucleotides read TGTGCCAGCAGTTCCGGGACAGGTCTCTCTGGGGCCAACGTCCTGACTTTC. Protein: CASSSGTGLSGANVLTF.

The J gene is TRBJ2-7, the V gene TRBV12-3 or TRBV12-4; 7 bases are shared with TRBD1. Trimming cost V 4 bases and J 2 bases; bases outside gene matches: 5. This CDR3 is 14 amino acids long. Here the CDR3 reads CASSSDRAAYEQYF. In nucleotides, the CDR3 is TGTGCCAGCAGTTCAGACAGGGCAGCCTACGAGCAGTACTTC.

This clonotype was observed a handful of times. The rearrangement joins TRBV20-1 to TRBJ2-7; D gene ambiguous. Trimming left V 3 bases short and J 7 bases short, with 16 bases between. The CDR3 sequence is 13 residues long. Germline CDR1 is DFQATT and CDR2 is SNEGSKA (reference sequence). CDR3: CSASDWTKGEQYF. In nucleotides, the CDR3 is TGCAGTGCTAGTGATTGGACCAAAGGGGAGCAGTACTTC.

This chain links TRBV12-3 or TRBV12-4 with TRBJ1-2, with 7 bases identical to TRBD1. Trimming cost V 1 base and J 4 bases; bases outside gene matches: 12. CDR3 length: 17 residues. CDR3 sequence: CASSLDVTGVGFYGYTF. The CDR3 coding sequence is TGTGCCAGCAGTTTAGACGTCACAGGGGTAGGCTTCTATGGCTACACCTTC.

The J gene is TRBJ1-2, the V gene TRBV15, with D tentatively TRBD1 (5 bases). This CDR3 region has 15 residues. V lost 3 bases and J lost 4, with 15 bases in between. Looked up from germline, CDR1 is LNHNV and CDR2 is YYDKDF (reference sequence). CDR3 protein: CATSSTPSGTYGYTF. The CDR3 region has the DNA TGTGCCACCAGCAGTACCCCATCGGGGACCTATGGCTACACCTTC. Looking up the rest from reference TRBV15 and TRBJ1-2 gives the full variable domain: DAMVIQNPRYQVTQFGKPVTLSCSQTLNHNVMYWYQQKSSQAPKLLFHYYDKDFNNEADTPDNFQSRRPNTSFCFLDIRSPGLGDTAMYLCATSSTPSGTYGYTFGSGTRLTVV.

This clonotype has more than one count but fewer than ten. The CDR3 sequence is CASSPMTGSYGYTF. The CDR3 DNA follows: TGTGCCAGCAGCCCCATGACAGGGTCCTATGGCTACACCTTC. The chain recombines TRBV7-2 with TRBJ1-2; the match to TRBD1 covers 7 bases. The CDR3 extends over 14 amino acids. Germline CDR1 is SGHTA and CDR2 is FQGNSA. The trim removed 5 bases at V and 4 bases at J, leaving 7 bases unmatched.

This chain uses TRBV4-3 with TRBJ2-7, with 8 bases matching TRBD2. The V gene end was trimmed by 3 bases and the J gene end by 7 bases; junction bases not matched to a gene: 8. The CDR3 totals 14 residues. Germline CDR1 and CDR2: LGHNA and YSLEER. The DNA for the CDR3 is TGCGCCAGCAGCCATAGTCTAGCGGGTGGAGAGCAGTACTTC. Encoded protein: CASSHSLAGGEQYF.

This clonotype was counted a few times. The chain uses TRBV3-1 and TRBJ2-3, with 10 nucleotides matching TRBD2. This CDR3 spans 18 amino acids. Germline assignment: CDR1 LGHDT and CDR2 YNNKEL (reference sequence). After removal of 0 bases from V and 2 bases from J, the junction contained 8 bases not matched to a gene. The DNA for the CDR3 is TGTGCCAGCAGCCAAGATCTGTCGCTAGCGGGAGCCACAGATACGCAGTATTTT. It is translated as CASSQDLSLAGATDTQYF.

The CDR3: CASSFQGTNEQYF. The CDR3 region has the DNA TGTGCCAGCAGCTTTCAGGGGACTAACGAGCAGTACTTC. The chain carries TRBV7-9 and TRBJ2-7, with D maybe TRBD2 (7 bases). V was pared by 3 bases and J by 5 bases, with 11 bases between. CDR3 length: 13 residues. CDR1 is SEHNR and CDR2 is FQNEAQ in the germline V gene (reference sequence). Supplemented by reference TRBV7-9 and TRBJ2-7, the full variable domain reads DTGVSQNPRHKITKRGQNVTFRCDPISEHNRLYWYRQTLGQGPEFLTYFQNEAQLEKSRLLSDRFSAERPKGSFSTLEIQRTEQGDSAMYLCASSFQGTNEQYFGPGTRLTVT.

Only one count was recorded for this clonotype. This sequence joins TRBV6-6 and TRBJ2-3, with 12 bases aligning to TRBD2. V was pared by 0 bases and J by 10 bases, with 14 bases of the junction left unmatched. The germline V gene has CDR1 MNHNY and CDR2 SVGAGI (reference sequence). CDR3 length: 18 residues. The CDR3 DNA reads as TGTGCCAGCAGTTACTCGGGGCTAGCGGGGGGGCCCCCAGGGGCGCAGTATTTT. It translates to CASSYSGLAGGPPGAQYF.

The J gene is TRBJ2-2, the V gene TRBV12-3 or TRBV12-4; D remains ambiguous. V shed 7 bases and J shed 7 bases, with 7 bases lying between them. This CDR3 has 11 amino acids. This CDR3 reads CASTYDGELFF. The DNA of the CDR3 is TGTGCCAGCACTTACGACGGGGAGCTGTTTTTT.